This T cell receptor (beta chain) was found in a study of cytomegalovirus exposure and HLA in healthy donors. Points from the study as a whole: Later findings reportedly placed an Asian-associated ancestry cluster below the 666-donor mean for N-insertions. Judged likely to be a sequencing artifact was a cluster of highly shared sequence variants.

Concerning this clone: Antigen specificity is unknown.

The length of the CDR3 is 15 residues. From germline, CDR1 is SNHLY and CDR2 FYNNEI. With 6 bases removed from V and 3 bases from J, the gap between germline ends came to 15 bases. PCR was performed using 60 Vbeta and 13 Jbeta primers. Assay used: immunoSEQ multiplex PCR; TCRdb lists only in-frame clones, some missing. Among 150,000 to 170,000 clones, around 80% were seen once, and the ten largest hold about 4%. This chain uses TRBV2 with TRBJ1-5; TRBD1 is a possible D gene (5 bases). Sequencing was performed on PBMCs. The sequence derives from a middle-aged woman in good health and CMV-seronegative. CDR3 in DNA: TGTGCCAGCAGCCCTAGGGCAGGGAACAATCAGCCCCAGCATTTT. Translating gives CASSPRAGNNQPQHF. The entire variable domain, with the rest obtained from reference TRBV2 and TRBJ1-5, is as follows: EPEVTQTPSHQVTQMGQEVILRCVPISNHLYFYWYRQILGQKVEFLVSFYNNEISEKSEIFDDQFSVERPDGSNFTLKIRSTKLEDSAMYFCASSPRAGNNQPQHFGDGTRLSIL.